This T cell receptor beta chain emerged from a study of cytomegalovirus exposure and HLA in healthy donors. Whole-study results and caveats: Analyzed later, association rates of TCRs varied across HLA loci, with DRB1 most and HLA-C fewest. Earlier findings revealed that most TCR beta V segments proved productive either about 87% or about 30% of the time. The study assumed roughly uniform donor sequencing depth for presence/absence analyses.

With 60 Vbeta and 13 Jbeta primers, the PCR was carried out. Using immunoSEQ multiplex PCR, the repertoire was profiled, and TCRdb retains in-frame clones only, with some absent. The table shows about 190,000 clones, with about 69% occurring only once. The study sampled nominally healthy donors, though unrecorded immune exposures were likely. Points on this clone: The antigen remains undetermined.

This CDR3 comprises 13 residues. CDR1 and CDR2 from the germline V gene are SGHNT and YYREEE (reference sequence). Trimming left V 0 bases short and J 7 bases short, with 10 bases between. The sample taken for sequencing was PBMCs. This receptor was taken from a man aged 25-40 years in good health and CMV-seropositive. The chain has TRBV5-4 and TRBJ1-2; D might be TRBD1 (6 bases). CDR3 residues: CASSLDTGSGYTF. The CDR3, as DNA: TGTGCCAGCAGCTTGGACACAGGGTCTGGCTACACCTTC. Full variable domain (remainder filled in from reference TRBV5-4 and TRBJ1-2): ETGVTQSPTHLIKTRGQQVTLRCSSQSGHNTVSWYQQALGQGPQFIFQYYREEENGRGNFPPRFSGLQFPNYSSELNVNALELDDSALYLCASSLDTGSGYTFGSGTRLTVV.